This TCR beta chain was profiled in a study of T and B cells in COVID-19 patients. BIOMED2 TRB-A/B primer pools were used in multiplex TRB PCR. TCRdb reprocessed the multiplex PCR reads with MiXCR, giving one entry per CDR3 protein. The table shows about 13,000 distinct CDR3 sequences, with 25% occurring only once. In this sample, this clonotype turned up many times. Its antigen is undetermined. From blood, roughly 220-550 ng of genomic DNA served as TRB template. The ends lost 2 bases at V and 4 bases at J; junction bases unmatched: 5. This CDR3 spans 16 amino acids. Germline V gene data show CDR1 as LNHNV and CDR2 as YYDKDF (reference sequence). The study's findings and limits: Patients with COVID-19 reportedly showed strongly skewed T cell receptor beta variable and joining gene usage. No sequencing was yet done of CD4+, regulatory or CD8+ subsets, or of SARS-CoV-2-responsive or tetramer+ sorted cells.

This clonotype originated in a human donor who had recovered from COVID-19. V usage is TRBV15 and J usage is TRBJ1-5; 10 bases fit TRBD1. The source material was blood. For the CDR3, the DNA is TGTGCCACCAGCAGACCCCCGGGACAGGGGAATCAGCCCCAGCATTTT. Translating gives CATSRPPGQGNQPQHF.